This T cell receptor (beta chain) was profiled in a study of OX40 agonist ivuxolimab in advanced cancers. For the study in its entirety: Ivuxolimab was a fully human IgG2 agonistic monoclonal antibody targeting the costimulatory receptor OX40 (CD134). The paper describes the monotherapy dose-escalation part (N of about 55 patients) of the phase I trial of ivuxolimab. Of the approximately 53 patients in dose escalation, about 20 had hepatocellular carcinoma, around 15 had melanoma, 9 had renal cell carcinoma and 9 had head and neck cancer. Intravenous ivuxolimab was administered to patients every 2 weeks at six dose levels: 0.01, 0.1, 0.3, 1.5, 3 and 10 mg/kg. Prior anti-PD-1, anti-PD-L1 or anti-CTLA-4 therapy was permitted, and about two fifths of dose-escalation patients had received checkpoint inhibitors. Partial responses occurred in three dose-escalation patients: two with cutaneous melanoma and one with hepatocellular carcinoma. The point of sequencing TCRbeta in the periphery was to test whether ivuxolimab changed TCR sequence diversity and drove clonal T-cell expansion. A male proportion of roughly 80% and a mean age of approximately 61 years, ranging from about 20 to 80, were recorded for the dose-escalation cohort. What the research found in general, with its limitations: Low levels of normalized T-cell clonal expansion were also seen in some nonresponding patients. Antigen specificity was not determined for the clonally expanded peripheral T cells. Partial responders in the 0.1-3.0 mg/kg groups had among the lowest normalized peripheral clonal expansion, especially among CD8+ T cells. Clonal expansion of both CD4+ and CD8+ blood T cells was observed from baseline to week 6 at doses 0.1 to 3.0 mg/kg. After ivuxolimab, expanded clones were on average more numerous among CD8+ T cells than among CD4+ T cells.

Genomic DNA was extracted from sorted cells for sequencing of the TCRbeta CDR3 region. TCRbeta CDR3 regions were sequenced using the immunoSEQ Assay. Entries here come from immuneACCESS through TCRdb and include only in-frame sequences with V and J called. Some clones fail to appear in such tables; in the studies checked, an unresolved V gene covers under half of the shortfall, and the cause of the remainder is unknown. The sample contains about 34,000 clones, approximately 80% of them found a single time. The ten biggest clones cover 20% to 25% of the sample. Deletion took 1 base off V and 3 bases off J, with a span of 9 bases between the germline ends. The CDR3, cysteine through phenylalanine, is 14 amino acids long. This entry keeps only the CDR3 DNA: 42 bases, framed from base 1. The germline V gene sets CDR1 to MNHNS and CDR2 to SASEGT. The trial excluded patients who had a history of autoimmune disease or were on systemic immunosuppression. Peripheral blood for TCR sequencing was collected from all dose cohorts at baseline, on cycle 4 day 1, and on cycle 7 day 1. Samples were obtained from an open-label, multicenter, first-in-human phase I dose-escalation trial of ivuxolimab. Adults with locally advanced or metastatic melanoma, renal cell, hepatocellular, or head and neck squamous cell carcinoma were enrolled in the trial. Before TCR sequencing, CD4+ T cells and CD8+ T cells were sorted from peripheral blood as separate populations.

Worth noting for this clone: Its antigen has not been determined. Nothing much larger sits one base from this clone, and base qualities are not available.

The sequence links TRBV6-1 to TRBJ1-2, with a weak D call of TRBD1 (5 bases match). The specimen comprised CD4+ or CD8+ T cells sorted from blood, sampled in a trial of the OX40 agonist ivuxolimab. The sequence was obtained from an adult with an advanced solid tumor such as melanoma, head and neck, liver or kidney cancer. The DNA sequence is given as TGTGCCAGCAGTGAAGACCAGGGCGACTATGGCTACACCTTC. It codes for CASSEDQGDYGYTF.